This T cell receptor beta chain was sequenced during a study of chemoradiotherapy in HPV16-positive cancers. Regarding the study as a whole: Candidate HPV-specific clones and E7-related TCR motifs grew in tumor during treatment. In HPV16-positive patients, HPV-responsive T-cell expansion tracked better recurrence-free survival.

Repeated repertoire sampling spanned the course of chemoradiotherapy. For this clone: Its antigen is currently unknown.

Trimming shortened V by 7 bases and J by 0 bases, and 10 bases separated the two germline ends. The germline V gene has CDR1 MNHEY and CDR2 SMNVEV (reference sequence). The CDR3 has 14 residues. Assay used: immunoSEQ multiplex PCR; TCRdb lists only in-frame clones, some missing. The data contain under 8,000 clones, around 75% of them singletons. The V call is TRBV27, the J call TRBJ2-1; no clear D gene. Sequenced here: tumor tissue, sampled from a patient who underwent chemoradiotherapy. The clonotype was recovered from a human donor with HPV-associated anogenital cancer. CDR3 coding DNA: TGTGCCAGCAAGGCCGTTAGCTCCTACAATGAGCAGTTCTTC. Residues: CASKAVSSYNEQFF.